This T cell receptor (beta chain) was obtained from a study of blood T cell repertoires in COVID-19. Turning to the study itself: Researchers got acute and convalescent COVID-19 samples from the United States, Italy and Spain. T cells, B-cell-depleted T cells, or PBMCs provided the cDNA or gDNA that served as material.

Authors' processing steps: Reference gene primers were amplified, and this amplification served to estimate nucleated cell counts. This table comes from immunoSEQ multiplex PCR, and its TCRdb copy is limited to in-frame clones, with some not included. The DNA gave D and trimming, while V, J and clone size come from that table. Altogether 140,000 or so clones are present, approximately 91% being singletons, with the ten largest covering less than 2%. Deletions cut 5 bases from V and 2 bases from J, with 16 bases between. Per germline, CDR1 SNHLY and CDR2 FYNNEI. There are 16 residues in the CDR3. This chain connects TRBV2 to TRBJ1-5; TRBD1 might be the D (6 bases). The sequenced material came from peripheral blood. This TCR was recovered from a man between 65 and 85 years old with acute or convalescent COVID-19. The CDR3 region has the DNA TGTGCCAGCAGTAGTCGCCGGGGGGCGGGCAATCAGCCCCAGCATTTT. It specifies CASSSRRGAGNQPQHF.